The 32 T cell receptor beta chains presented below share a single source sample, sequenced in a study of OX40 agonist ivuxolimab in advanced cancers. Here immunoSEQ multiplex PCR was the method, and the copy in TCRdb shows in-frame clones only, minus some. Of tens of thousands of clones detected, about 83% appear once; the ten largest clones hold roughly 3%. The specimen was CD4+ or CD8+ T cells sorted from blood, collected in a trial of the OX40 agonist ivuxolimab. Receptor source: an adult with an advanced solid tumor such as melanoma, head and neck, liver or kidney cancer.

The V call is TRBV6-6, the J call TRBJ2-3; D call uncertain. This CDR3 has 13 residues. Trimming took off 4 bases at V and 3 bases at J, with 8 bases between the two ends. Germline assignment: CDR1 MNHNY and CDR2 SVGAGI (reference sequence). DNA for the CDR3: TGTGCCAGCAGTTCCCCTGGGACAGATACGCAGTATTTT. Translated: CASSSPGTDTQYF.

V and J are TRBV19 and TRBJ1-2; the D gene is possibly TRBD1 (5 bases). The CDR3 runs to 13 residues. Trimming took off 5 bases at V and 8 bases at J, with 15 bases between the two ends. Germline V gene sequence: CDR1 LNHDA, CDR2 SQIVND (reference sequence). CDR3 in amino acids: CASSQGERQGYTF. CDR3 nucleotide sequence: TGTGCCAGTAGTCAAGGGGAGCGCCAAGGCTACACCTTC.

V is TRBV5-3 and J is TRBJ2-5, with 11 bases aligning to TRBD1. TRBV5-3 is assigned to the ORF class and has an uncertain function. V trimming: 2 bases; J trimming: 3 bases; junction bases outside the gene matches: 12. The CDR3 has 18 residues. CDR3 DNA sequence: TGTGCCAGAAGCTTCTCGGTTAATCCGGGACAGGGGGAAGAGACCCAGTACTTC. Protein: CARSFSVNPGQGEETQYF.

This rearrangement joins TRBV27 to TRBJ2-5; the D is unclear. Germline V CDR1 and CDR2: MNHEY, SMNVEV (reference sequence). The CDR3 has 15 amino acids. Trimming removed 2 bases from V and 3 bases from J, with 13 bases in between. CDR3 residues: CASSLGEEYKETQYF. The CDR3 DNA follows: TGTGCCAGCAGTTTAGGAGAGGAGTACAAAGAGACCCAGTACTTC.

CDR3 bases: TGCGCCAGCAGCCTGGATGTAAGGGCATCGTACGTGGGGCAACATAACTATGGCTACACCTTC. The encoded protein is CASSLDVRASYVGQHNYGYTF. The rearrangement joins TRBV5-1 to TRBJ1-2; weak D call: TRBD1 (5 bases). Germline values: CDR1 SGHRS, CDR2 YFSETQ. V was cut by 4 bases and J by 1 base, with 32 bases left in between. CDR3 length: 21 amino acids.

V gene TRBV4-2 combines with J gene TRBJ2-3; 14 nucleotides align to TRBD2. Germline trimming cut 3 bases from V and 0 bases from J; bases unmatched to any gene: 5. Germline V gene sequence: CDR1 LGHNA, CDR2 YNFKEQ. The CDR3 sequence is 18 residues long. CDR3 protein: CASSHGLAGGHSTDTQYF. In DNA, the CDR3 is TGTGCCAGCAGCCACGGACTAGCGGGGGGCCATAGCACAGATACGCAGTATTTT.

This CDR3 is CASSSGWANTGELFF. CDR3 nucleotides: TGTGCCAGCAGTTCCGGGTGGGCGAACACCGGGGAGCTGTTTTTT. The rearrangement uses TRBV6-5 and TRBJ2-2; the D is unclear. Germline lookup yields CDR1 MNHEY and CDR2 SVGAGI. V lost 4 bases to trimming and J lost 0 bases, with 9 bases between them. The CDR3 runs 15 residues.

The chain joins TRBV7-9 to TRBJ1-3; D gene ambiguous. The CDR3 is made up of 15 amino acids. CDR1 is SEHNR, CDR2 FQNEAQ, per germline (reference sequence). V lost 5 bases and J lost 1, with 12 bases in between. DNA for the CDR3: TGTGCCAGCAGCAGGAACCTGGGGTCTGGAAACACCATATATTTT. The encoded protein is CASSRNLGSGNTIYF.

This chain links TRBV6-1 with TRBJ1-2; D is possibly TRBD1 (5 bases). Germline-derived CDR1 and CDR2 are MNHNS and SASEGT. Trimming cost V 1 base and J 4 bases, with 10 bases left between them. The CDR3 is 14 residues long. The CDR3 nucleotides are TGTGCCAGCAGTGAAGGGGCCGGGACCTATGGCTACACCTTC. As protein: CASSEGAGTYGYTF.

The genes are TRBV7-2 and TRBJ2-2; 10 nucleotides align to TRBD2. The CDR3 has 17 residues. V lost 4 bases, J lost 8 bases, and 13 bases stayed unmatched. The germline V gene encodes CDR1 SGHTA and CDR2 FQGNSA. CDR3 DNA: TGTGCCAGCAGCTCCCTAGCGGGGGCCTCGCAGGCGGGGGAGCTGTTTTTT. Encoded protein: CASSSLAGASQAGELFF.

The CDR3 region is CASSEARQGRGLFF. DNA for the CDR3: TGTGCCAGCAGTGAAGCGCGGCAGGGTCGGGGGCTGTTTTTT. The chain carries TRBV2 and TRBJ2-2; tentatively, D is TRBD1 or TRBD2 (5 bases each). This CDR3 has 14 amino acids. Per germline, CDR1 SNHLY and CDR2 FYNNEI. V lost 0 bases and J lost 13, with 15 bases in between.

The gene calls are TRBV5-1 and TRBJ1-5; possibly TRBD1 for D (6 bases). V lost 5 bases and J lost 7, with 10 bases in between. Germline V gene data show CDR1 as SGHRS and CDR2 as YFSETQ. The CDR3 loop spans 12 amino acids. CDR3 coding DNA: TGCGCCAGCAGAACAGGGTTCCAGCCCCAGCATTTT. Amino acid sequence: CASRTGFQPQHF.

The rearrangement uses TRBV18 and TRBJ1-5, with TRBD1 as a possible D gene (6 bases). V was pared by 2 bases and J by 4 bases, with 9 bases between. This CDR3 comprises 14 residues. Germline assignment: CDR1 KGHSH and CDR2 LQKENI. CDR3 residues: CASSPGGGNQPQHF. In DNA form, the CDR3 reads TGTGCCAGCTCACCAGGGGGCGGGAATCAGCCCCAGCATTTT.

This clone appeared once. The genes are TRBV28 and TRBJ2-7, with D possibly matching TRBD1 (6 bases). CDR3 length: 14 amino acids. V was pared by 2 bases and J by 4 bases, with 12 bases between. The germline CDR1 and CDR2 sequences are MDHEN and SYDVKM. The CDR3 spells CASSLNRVGYEQYF. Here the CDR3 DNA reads TGTGCCAGCAGTTTAAACAGGGTGGGGTACGAGCAGTACTTC.

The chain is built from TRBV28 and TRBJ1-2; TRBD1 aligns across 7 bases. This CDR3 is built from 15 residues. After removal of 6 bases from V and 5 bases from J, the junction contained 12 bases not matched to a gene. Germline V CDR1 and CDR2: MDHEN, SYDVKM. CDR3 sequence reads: CASRVGGGLGYGYTF. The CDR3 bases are TGTGCCAGCAGAGTAGGGGGCGGATTAGGATATGGCTACACCTTC.

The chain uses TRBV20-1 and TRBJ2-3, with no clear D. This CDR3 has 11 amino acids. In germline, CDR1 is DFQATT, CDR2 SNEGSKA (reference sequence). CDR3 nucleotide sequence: TGCAGAGCCGCGGCCCAAGATACGCAGTATTTT. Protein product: CRAAAQDTQYF.

The CDR3 DNA is TGTGCCAGCAGCTTCGGGACAGCCACGAACACCGGGGAGCTGTTTTTT. Translating gives CASSFGTATNTGELFF. The chain couples TRBV7-3 to TRBJ2-2; TRBD1 agrees at 7 bases. CDR1 is SGHTA and CDR2 is FQGTGA in the germline V gene. V gave up 3 bases and J gave up 0 bases; unmatched junction bases: 4. The CDR3 loop spans 16 amino acids.

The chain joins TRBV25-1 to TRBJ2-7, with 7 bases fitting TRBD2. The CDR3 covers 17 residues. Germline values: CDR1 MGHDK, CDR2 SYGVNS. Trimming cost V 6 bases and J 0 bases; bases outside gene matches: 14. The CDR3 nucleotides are TGTGCCAGCAGGAGGACTAGGGGCGCCGCACGCTCCTACGAGCAGTACTTC. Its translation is CASRRTRGAARSYEQYF.

The CDR3 region has the DNA TGTGCCAGCAGCTTCTCAGGGGCTAGCGGATGGGAGACCCAGTACTTC. This codes for CASSFSGASGWETQYF. The chain couples TRBV7-3 to TRBJ2-5; D possibly corresponds to TRBD2 (7 bases). The germline V gene has CDR1 SGHTA and CDR2 FQGTGA. V lost 3 bases and J lost 5, with 19 bases in between. The CDR3 totals 16 residues.

The CDR3 nucleotides read TGTGCCAGTAGTATCGCCCTATTAGGGTCAATCACTGAAGCTTTCTTT. Its protein is CASSIALLGSITEAFF. The V gene is TRBV19, the J gene TRBJ1-1; D is ambiguous. Trimming removed 3 bases from V and 4 bases from J, with 18 bases in between. The germline gives CDR1 LNHDA, CDR2 SQIVND (reference sequence). This CDR3 has 16 amino acids. The entire variable domain, with the rest obtained from reference TRBV19 and TRBJ1-1, is as follows: DGGITQSPKYLFRKEGQNVTLSCEQNLNHDAMYWYRQDPGQGLRLIYYSQIVNDFQKGDIAEGYSVSREKKESFPLTVTSAQKNPTAFYLCASSIALLGSITEAFFGQGTRLTVV.

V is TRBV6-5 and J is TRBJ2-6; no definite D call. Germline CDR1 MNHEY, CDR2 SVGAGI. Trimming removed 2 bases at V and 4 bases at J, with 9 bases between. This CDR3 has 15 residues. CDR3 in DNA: TGTGCCAGCAGTTACGATGGCGTGGGGGCCAACGTCCTGACTTTC. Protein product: CASSYDGVGANVLTF.

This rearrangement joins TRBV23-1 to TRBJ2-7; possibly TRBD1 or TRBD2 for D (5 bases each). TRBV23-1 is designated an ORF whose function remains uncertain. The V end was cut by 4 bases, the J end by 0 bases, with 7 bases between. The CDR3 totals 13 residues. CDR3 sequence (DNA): TGCGCCAGCAGTCGGGACCACTCCTACGAGCAGTACTTC. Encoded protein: CASSRDHSYEQYF.

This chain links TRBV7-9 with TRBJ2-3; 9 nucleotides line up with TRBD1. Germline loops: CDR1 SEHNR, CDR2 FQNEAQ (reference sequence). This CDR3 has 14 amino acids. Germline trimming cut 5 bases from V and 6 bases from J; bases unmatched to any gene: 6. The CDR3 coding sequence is TGTGCCAGCAGCCTATTACAGGGGGCGGATACGCAGTATTTT. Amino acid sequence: CASSLLQGADTQYF.

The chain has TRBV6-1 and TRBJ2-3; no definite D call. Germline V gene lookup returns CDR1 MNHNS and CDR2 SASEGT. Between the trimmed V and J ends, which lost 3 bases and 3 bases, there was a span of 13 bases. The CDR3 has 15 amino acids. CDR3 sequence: CASSEMEIGTDTQYF. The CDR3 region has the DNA TGTGCCAGCAGTGAGATGGAGATTGGTACAGATACGCAGTATTTT.

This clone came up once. The CDR3 DNA follows: TGTGCCAGCAGTTTGAGGGGGGCCGGTGAAGCTTTCTTT. Its translation: CASSLRGAGEAFF. The chain recombines TRBV27 with TRBJ1-1, with D possibly TRBD1 on 6 matching bases. Trimming stripped 3 bases from V and 7 bases from J, with 12 bases between. Germline assignment: CDR1 MNHEY and CDR2 SMNVEV (reference sequence). The CDR3 loop spans 13 amino acids.

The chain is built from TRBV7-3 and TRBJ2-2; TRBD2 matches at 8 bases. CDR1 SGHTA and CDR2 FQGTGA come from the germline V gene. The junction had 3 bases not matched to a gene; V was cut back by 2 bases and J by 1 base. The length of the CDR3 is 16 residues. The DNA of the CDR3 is TGTGCCAGCAGCTTAGCGGGGGGAGTGAACACCGGGGAGCTGTTTTTT. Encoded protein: CASSLAGGVNTGELFF.

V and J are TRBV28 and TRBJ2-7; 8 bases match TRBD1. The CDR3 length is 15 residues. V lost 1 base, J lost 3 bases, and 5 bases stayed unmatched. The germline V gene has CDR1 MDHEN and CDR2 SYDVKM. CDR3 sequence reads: CASSLFGQGLYEQYF. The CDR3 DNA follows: TGTGCCAGCAGTTTATTTGGACAGGGACTCTACGAGCAGTACTTC.

The CDR3 reads CASASGGPQETQYF. The CDR3 bases are TGTGCCAGCGCTAGCGGGGGGCCTCAAGAGACCCAGTACTTC. The chain employs TRBV7-2 and TRBJ2-5; TRBD2 aligns across 11 bases. J gave up 2 bases and V 8 bases, and 4 bases lay outside the gene matches. Germline V gives CDR1 SGHTA, CDR2 FQGNSA. The CDR3 is 14 residues long.

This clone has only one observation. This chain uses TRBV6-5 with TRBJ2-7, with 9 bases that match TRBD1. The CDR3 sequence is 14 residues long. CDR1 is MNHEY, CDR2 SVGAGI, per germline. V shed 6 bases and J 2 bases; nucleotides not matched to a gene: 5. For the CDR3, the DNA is TGTGCCAGCAGCCGGGACAGGGACACCTACGAGCAGTACTTC. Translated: CASSRDRDTYEQYF.

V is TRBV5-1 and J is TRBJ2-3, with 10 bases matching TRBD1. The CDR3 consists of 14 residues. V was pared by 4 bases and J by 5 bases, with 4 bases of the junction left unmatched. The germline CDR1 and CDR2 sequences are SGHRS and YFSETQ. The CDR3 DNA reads TGCGCCAGCAGCGCGGGACAGGGGCAAGATACGCAGTATTTT. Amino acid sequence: CASSAGQGQDTQYF. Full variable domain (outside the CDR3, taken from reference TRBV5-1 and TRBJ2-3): KAGVTQTPRYLIKTRGQQVTLSCSPISGHRSVSWYQQTPGQGLQFLFEYFSETQRNKGNFPGRFSGRQFSNSRSEMNVSTLELGDSALYLCASSAGQGQDTQYFGPGTRLTVL.

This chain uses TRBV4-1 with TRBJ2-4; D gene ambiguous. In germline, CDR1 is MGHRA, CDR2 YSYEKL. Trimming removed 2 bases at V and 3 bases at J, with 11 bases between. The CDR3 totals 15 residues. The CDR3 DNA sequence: TGCGCCAGCAGCCAACTCCCCGTCCTCAAAAACATTCAGTACTTC. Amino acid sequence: CASSQLPVLKNIQYF.

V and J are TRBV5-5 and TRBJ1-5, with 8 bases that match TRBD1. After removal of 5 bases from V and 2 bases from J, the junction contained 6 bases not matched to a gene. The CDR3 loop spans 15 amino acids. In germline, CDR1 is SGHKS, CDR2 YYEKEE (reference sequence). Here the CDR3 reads CASSNQGAGNQPQHF. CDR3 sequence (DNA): TGTGCCAGCAGTAATCAGGGGGCCGGCAATCAGCCCCAGCATTTT.